This TCR beta chain is drawn from a study of beta chain features in type 1 diabetes. Study observations and caveats: Diminished insertions and augmented deletions at VDJ junctions characterized type 1 diabetes patients. In comparison with healthy donors, patients had naive, central memory and Treg TCRB repertoires that appeared more similar.

The isolated RNA, all of it, was reverse transcribed, so expressed TCRB transcripts were what got sequenced. Regulatory, naive and central memory T cell samples averaged approximately 3.5 million reads. TCRdb's table, derived via immunoSEQ multiplex PCR, lists solely in-frame clones and lacks some. The sample consists of 300,000 or so clones, 6.5% to 10% of them appearing once. This CDR3 spans 15 amino acids. Germline CDR1 and CDR2: SGHRS and YFSETQ. The V gene lost 6 bases and the J gene lost 3 bases, with 18 bases spanning the gap. Only a few counts were recorded for this clone. Its antigen is not known. Donors contributed one heparinised blood draw apiece, averaging about 110 mL.

Sequencing was carried out using central memory CD4+ T cells from blood. This clonotype was sampled from a woman between 18 and 29 years old in good health. This chain uses TRBV5-1 with TRBJ2-5; D is perhaps TRBD2 (6 bases). CDR3 sequence reads: CASNNPGGVEETQYF. In DNA form, the CDR3 reads TGCGCCAGCAACAATCCTGGCGGGGTAGAAGAGACCCAGTACTTC.